This T cell receptor beta chain was recovered during a study of a mutant IDH1 vaccine in newly diagnosed glioma. Study information: The treated group averaged 40.4 years old and was 62.5% male, around 38% female.

Time point meaning: baseline, week 1 (first vaccination visit). Treatment given: pre-vaccination baseline after standard-of-care therapy. Regarding the study as a whole: Changes in the top peripheral T cell clonotypes seemingly had no bearing on pseudoprogression.

Method: immunoSEQ multiplex PCR; TCRdb's copy keeps in-frame clones and lacks some. This table holds 20,000 to 25,000 clones, roughly 93% found once. About this clone: Its target is unknown.

From germline, CDR1 is SGHNT and CDR2 YYREEE (reference sequence). There are 16 residues in the CDR3. V dropped 0 bases and J dropped 0 bases, with 12 bases sitting between them. This TCR was recovered from a man aged 40-50 years with glioma. The sequenced sample was PBMCs, obtained from a glioma patient treated with radiotherapy, temozolomide or both. The gene calls are TRBV5-4 and TRBJ1-2; D remains ambiguous. CDR3 in amino acids: CASSLDVQTTNYGYTF. In DNA, the CDR3 is TGTGCCAGCAGCTTGGATGTCCAGACAACTAACTATGGCTACACCTTC.